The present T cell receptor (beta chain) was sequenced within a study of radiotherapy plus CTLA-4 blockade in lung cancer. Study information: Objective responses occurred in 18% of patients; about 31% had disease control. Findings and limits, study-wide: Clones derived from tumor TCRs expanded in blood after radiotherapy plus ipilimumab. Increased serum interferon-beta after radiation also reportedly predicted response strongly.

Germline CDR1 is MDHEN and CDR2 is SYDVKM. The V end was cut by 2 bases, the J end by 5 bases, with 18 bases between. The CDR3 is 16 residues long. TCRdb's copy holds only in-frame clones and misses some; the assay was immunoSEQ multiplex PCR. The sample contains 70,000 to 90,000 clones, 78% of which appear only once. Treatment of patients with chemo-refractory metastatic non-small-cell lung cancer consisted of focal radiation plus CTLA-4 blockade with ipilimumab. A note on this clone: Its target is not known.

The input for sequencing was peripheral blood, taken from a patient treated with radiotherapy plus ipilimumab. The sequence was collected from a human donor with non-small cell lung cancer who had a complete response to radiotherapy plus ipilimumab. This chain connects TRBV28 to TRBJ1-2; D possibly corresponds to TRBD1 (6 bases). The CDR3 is CASSLAGAGTWYGYTF. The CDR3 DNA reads TGTGCCAGCAGTTTAGCAGGGGCCGGAACTTGGTATGGCTACACCTTC.